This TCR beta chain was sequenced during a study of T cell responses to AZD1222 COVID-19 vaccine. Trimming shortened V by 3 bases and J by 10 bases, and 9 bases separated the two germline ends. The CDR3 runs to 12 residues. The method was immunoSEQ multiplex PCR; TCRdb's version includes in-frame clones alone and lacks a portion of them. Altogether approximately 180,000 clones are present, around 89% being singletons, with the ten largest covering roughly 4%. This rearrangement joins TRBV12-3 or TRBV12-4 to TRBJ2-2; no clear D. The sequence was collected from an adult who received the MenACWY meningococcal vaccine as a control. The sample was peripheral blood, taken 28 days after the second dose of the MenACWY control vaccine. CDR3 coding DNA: TGTGCCAGCAGTTTGGTAGTGGAGGAGCTGTTTTTT. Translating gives CASSLVVEELFF.